This T cell receptor (beta chain) was sequenced in a study of T cell responses to AZD1222 COVID-19 vaccine. Overall study findings and caveats: Donors were largely white British and mainly female; clonal diversity was possibly underestimated. Reportedly, nearly half the spike-specific TCRs target unmutated variant regions. With two AZD1222 doses given, Spike-specific TCR breadth and depth both rose. Vaccine-related CD4 TCRs covered spike, predominating at 160-218 and 743-854.

Profiling relied on immunoSEQ multiplex PCR, and the TCRdb table lists in-frame clones only, not all of them. The sample shows about 140,000 clones, about 89% of them seen only once. Concerning this clone itself: Its cognate antigen is unknown.

Sequencing was performed on peripheral blood, taken on day 0 of AZD1222 vaccination. The TCR was taken from an adult in good health.

CDR3 nucleotides: TGCAGTCTACAGGAGAACACTGAAGCTTTCTTT. Translated, it gives CSLQENTEAFF. V usage is TRBV20-1 and J usage is TRBJ1-1, with TRBD1 as a possible D gene (5 bases). V shed 8 bases and J shed 1 base, with 8 bases lying between them. There are 11 residues in the CDR3. Germline lookup yields CDR1 DFQATT and CDR2 SNEGSKA (reference sequence).